Below are 26 T cell receptor beta chains sequenced from a single sample in a study of blood T cell repertoires in COVID-19. Assay used: immunoSEQ multiplex PCR; TCRdb lists only in-frame clones, some missing. Found here are 100,000 to 150,000 clones, about 92% of them singletons; the top ten hold approximately 4.6%. Sequencing was performed on peripheral blood. The receptors come from a man aged 55 to 70 with COVID-19, enrolled during active disease.

This rearrangement joins TRBV18 to TRBJ1-5; tentative D call: TRBD1 (6 bases). Germline CDR1 is KGHSH and CDR2 is LQKENI. This CDR3 has 17 residues. Trimming pared 2 bases from V and 0 bases from J, leaving 14 bases between. CDR3: CASSPSTGSLSNQPQHF. The CDR3 DNA reads as TGTGCCAGCTCACCATCGACAGGCTCGCTTAGCAATCAGCCCCAGCATTTT. The full variable domain, with the rest looked up from reference TRBV18 and TRBJ1-5, is NAGVMQNPRHLVRRRGQEARLRCSPMKGHSHVYWYRQLPEEGLKFMVYLQKENIIDESGMPKERFSAEFPKEGPSILRIQQVVRGDSAAYFCASSPSTGSLSNQPQHFGDGTRLSIL.

This clone was picked up a small number of times. The genes are TRBV28 and TRBJ2-2; 14 nucleotides match TRBD2. CDR3 length equals 16 residues. Germline CDR1 MDHEN, CDR2 SYDVKM. Trimming cost V 6 bases and J 4 bases; bases outside gene matches: 4. CDR3 region: CASRPGLAGVTGELFF. CDR3 in DNA: TGTGCCAGCAGGCCGGGACTAGCGGGAGTCACCGGGGAGCTGTTTTTT.

J is TRBJ2-6 and V is TRBV18, with D perhaps TRBD1 (7 bases). Trimming left V 3 bases short and J 1 base short, with 19 bases between. This CDR3 contains 19 residues. From germline, CDR1 is KGHSH and CDR2 LQKENI. The CDR3 nucleotides read TGTGCCAGCTCACCCTCCTTTTATCCAGGGGGGTCTGGGGCCAACGTCCTGACTTTC. Its translation is CASSPSFYPGGSGANVLTF.

The rearrangement links TRBV6-4 to TRBJ2-7, with 7 bases identical to TRBD2. Germline lookup yields CDR1 MRHNA and CDR2 SNTAGT. Trimming took 5 bases from V and 4 from J; bases not matched to a gene: 5. The CDR3 loop spans 13 amino acids. The chain's CDR3 is CASSPGGVYEQYF. DNA of the CDR3: TGTGCCAGCAGTCCTGGGGGGGTATACGAGCAGTACTTC.

Only a few counts were recorded for this clone. The V call is TRBV7-9, the J call TRBJ2-7; 7 bases are a match to TRBD2. CDR1 is SEHNR and CDR2 is FQNEAQ in the germline V gene (reference sequence). Trimming cost V 6 bases and J 0 bases; bases outside gene matches: 8. The CDR3 extends over 15 amino acids. CDR3 nucleotides: TGTGCCAGCAGACTTGGCGGGAGTGACTCCTACGAGCAGTACTTC. It codes for CASRLGGSDSYEQYF.

The CDR3 loop is CASSQEFQQETQYF. CDR3 nucleotides: TGTGCCAGCAGCCAAGAATTCCAGCAAGAGACCCAGTACTTC. This rearrangement joins TRBV4-2 to TRBJ2-5; D remains ambiguous. Trimming removed 0 bases from V and 2 bases from J, with 7 bases in between. The germline V gene has CDR1 LGHNA and CDR2 YNFKEQ. This CDR3 contains 14 residues.

The V call is TRBV4-1, the J call TRBJ2-7, with 8 positions matching TRBD2. This CDR3 contains 16 residues. Germline CDR1 and CDR2: MGHRA and YSYEKL. The trim removed 4 bases at V and 0 bases at J, leaving 8 bases unmatched. Here the CDR3 reads CASSPLFGTSSYEQYF. The CDR3 region has the DNA TGCGCCAGCAGCCCTTTGTTTGGGACTAGCTCCTACGAGCAGTACTTC.

This chain links TRBV19 with TRBJ2-7; D remains ambiguous. The CDR3 totals 13 residues. V was clipped by 5 bases and J by 1 base, with 9 bases between them. Germline V gene data show CDR1 as LNHDA and CDR2 as SQIVND (reference sequence). DNA of the CDR3: TGTGCCAGTAGTGGTATTAGTTCCTACGAGCAGTACTTC. As protein: CASSGISSYEQYF.

The CDR3 loop is CASSPRGGAGNEKLFF. In DNA form, the CDR3 reads TGTGCCAGCTCACCAAGGGGGGGCGCCGGTAATGAAAAACTGTTTTTT. This sequence joins TRBV18 and TRBJ1-4; TRBD1 might be the D (6 bases). CDR3 size: 16 residues. V lost 2 bases and J 4 bases, leaving 14 bases between the germline ends. The germline CDR1 and CDR2 sequences are KGHSH and LQKENI.

This chain's CDR3 is CASSPYRQGRLGNEQFF. CDR3 nucleotide sequence: TGTGCCAGCAGTCCCTATAGGCAGGGGCGTTTGGGCAATGAGCAGTTCTTC. The rearrangement links TRBV6-6 to TRBJ2-1; D is possibly TRBD1 (6 bases). This CDR3 has 17 amino acids. Trimming pared 5 bases from V and 6 bases from J, leaving 23 bases between. Germline CDR1 and CDR2: MNHNY and SVGAGI (reference sequence).

This rearrangement joins TRBV18 to TRBJ1-2, with D hard to call. This CDR3 has 14 residues. V was cut by 0 bases and J by 6 bases, with 11 bases left in between. From germline, CDR1 is KGHSH and CDR2 LQKENI. This CDR3 reads CASSPPSRQDGYTF. CDR3 nucleotides: TGTGCCAGCTCACCACCGAGCCGGCAGGATGGCTACACCTTC.

The chain couples TRBV3-1 (or the pseudogene TRBV3-2) to TRBJ1-2; D not resolved. This CDR3 has 12 residues. Germline loops: CDR1 LGHDT, CDR2 YNNKEL (reference sequence). Deletions cut 3 bases from V and 8 bases from J, with 10 bases between. The CDR3 DNA follows: TGTGCCAGCAGCCATGCGTCCCGGGGCTACACCTTC. Translation gives CASSHASRGYTF.

This clone was observed a few times. The rearrangement uses TRBV7-9 and TRBJ2-3; D unclear. The germline CDR1 and CDR2 sequences are SEHNR and FQNEAQ (reference sequence). Trimming cost V 3 bases and J 5 bases, with 9 bases left between them. The CDR3 is 13 residues long. In nucleotides, the CDR3 is TGTGCCAGCAGCTTTGAGGAGTTAGATACGCAGTATTTT. Protein: CASSFEELDTQYF.

This chain joins TRBV30 and TRBJ2-2, with 9 bases matching TRBD1. V shed 3 bases, J shed 4 bases, and the junction held 3 bases outside the gene matches. CDR1 GTSNPN and CDR2 SVGIG come from the germline V gene (reference sequence). The CDR3 has 14 amino acids. This CDR3 is CAWRGTGFTGELFF. As DNA, the CDR3 is TGTGCCTGGAGGGGGACAGGGTTCACCGGGGAGCTGTTTTTT.

The chain's CDR3 is CASSQALDRAPFGGEKLFF. The CDR3 DNA is TGCGCCAGCAGCCAAGCGCTTGACAGGGCTCCGTTCGGGGGTGAAAAACTGTTTTTT. The V gene is TRBV4-3, the J gene TRBJ1-4; 7 bases map to TRBD1. CDR3 length: 19 amino acids. V shed 1 base and J 7 bases; nucleotides not matched to a gene: 18. CDR1 and CDR2 from the germline V gene are LGHNA and YSLEER.

This sequence joins TRBV4-1 and TRBJ1-1; 7 bases line up with TRBD1. Germline assignment: CDR1 MGHRA and CDR2 YSYEKL. The CDR3 sequence is 15 residues long. With V trimmed by 6 bases and J by 1 base, 8 bases remained unmatched. CDR3 sequence (DNA): TGCGCCAGCAGGCCTCCGACAGGGCGGAACACTGAAGCTTTCTTT. Translation: CASRPPTGRNTEAFF.

The chain is built from TRBV19 and TRBJ2-2; D perhaps matches TRBD1 (5 bases). There are 15 residues in the CDR3. Germline assignment: CDR1 LNHDA and CDR2 SQIVND (reference sequence). V lost 8 bases to trimming and J lost 1 base, with 14 bases between them. This chain's CDR3 is CASSRQIENTGELFF. Here the CDR3 DNA reads TGTGCCAGTTCCCGACAGATTGAGAACACCGGGGAGCTGTTTTTT. Using reference TRBV19 and TRBJ2-2 for the parts outside the CDR3, the full variable domain is DGGITQSPKYLFRKEGQNVTLSCEQNLNHDAMYWYRQDPGQGLRLIYYSQIVNDFQKGDIAEGYSVSREKKESFPLTVTSAQKNPTAFYLCASSRQIENTGELFFGEGSRLTVL.

V gene TRBV6-2 or TRBV6-3 combines with J gene TRBJ1-2, with TRBD1 as a possible D gene (6 bases). The V end lost 5 bases, the J end lost 8 bases, and 15 bases lay between the germline ends. The CDR3 consists of 13 residues. Per germline, CDR1 MNHEY and CDR2 SVGEGT. The CDR3 sequence is CASSQRGGDGYTF. CDR3 in DNA: TGTGCCAGCAGTCAACGAGGGGGTGACGGCTACACCTTC.

A single count supports this clone. J is TRBJ1-5 and V is TRBV18, with D hard to call. CDR3 length: 13 amino acids. Germline V gene lookup returns CDR1 KGHSH and CDR2 LQKENI. V lost 2 bases and J lost 5, with 7 bases in between. The CDR3 region is CASSPALDQPQHF. CDR3 coding DNA: TGTGCCAGCTCACCAGCACTAGATCAGCCCCAGCATTTT. The full variable domain, completed using reference TRBV18 and TRBJ1-5, is NAGVMQNPRHLVRRRGQEARLRCSPMKGHSHVYWYRQLPEEGLKFMVYLQKENIIDESGMPKERFSAEFPKEGPSILRIQQVVRGDSAAYFCASSPALDQPQHFGDGTRLSIL.

The chain uses TRBV10-3 and TRBJ2-1; 9 bases map to TRBD2. Germline CDR1 reads ENHRY; CDR2 reads SYGVKD. The junction had 12 bases not matched to a gene; V was cut back by 6 bases and J by 9 bases. CDR3 size: 15 residues. This chain's CDR3 is CAISRGLAKGGEQFF. The CDR3 region has the DNA TGTGCCATCAGCCGCGGACTAGCGAAAGGGGGTGAGCAGTTCTTC.

This chain links TRBV29-1 with TRBJ2-5; D is uncertain. The CDR3 has 15 amino acids. Trimming cost V 0 bases and J 1 base, with 12 bases left between them. Looked up from germline, CDR1 is SQVTM and CDR2 is ANQGSEA. This chain's CDR3 is CSVEDLWAVQETQYF. The CDR3 DNA follows: TGCAGCGTTGAAGATCTTTGGGCCGTCCAAGAGACCCAGTACTTC.

This chain connects TRBV6-1 to TRBJ2-5, with TRBD2 identical over 9 bases. The CDR3 is 14 residues long. Trimming at V came to 0 bases and at J to 7 bases, leaving 3 bases not matched to a gene. CDR1 and CDR2 (germline): MNHNS, SASEGT. The CDR3 region has the DNA TGTGCCAGCAGTGAAGCGCGGCGGGGGGGGACCCAGTACTTC. Translation: CASSEARRGGTQYF.

V gene TRBV2 combines with J gene TRBJ1-2; D is undetermined. This CDR3 comprises 12 residues. Germline V gene sequence: CDR1 SNHLY, CDR2 FYNNEI. V lost 2 bases and J lost 5, with 6 bases in between. CDR3 region: CASSELPYGYTF. The CDR3 DNA sequence: TGTGCCAGCAGTGAACTTCCGTATGGCTACACCTTC. The full variable domain, its missing parts supplied by reference TRBV2 and TRBJ1-2, is EPEVTQTPSHQVTQMGQEVILRCVPISNHLYFYWYRQILGQKVEFLVSFYNNEISEKSEIFDDQFSVERPDGSNFTLKIRSTKLEDSAMYFCASSELPYGYTFGSGTRLTVV.

This chain joins TRBV19 and TRBJ1-1; no clear D gene. The germline V gene encodes CDR1 LNHDA and CDR2 SQIVND (reference sequence). This CDR3 spans 14 amino acids. V dropped 1 base and J dropped 2 bases, with 8 bases sitting between them. This CDR3 reads CASSIVADNTEAFF. The CDR3 region has the DNA TGTGCCAGTAGTATAGTGGCAGATAACACTGAAGCTTTCTTT.

The rearrangement links TRBV5-4 to TRBJ2-4; TRBD2 matches 8 bases. The germline CDR1 and CDR2 sequences are SGHNT and YYREEE (reference sequence). The CDR3 contains 17 residues. Losses at the gene ends were 3 bases for V and 2 bases for J; bases not matched to a gene: 10. In DNA form, the CDR3 reads TGTGCCAGCAGCTCCCCACCTGCGGGAGGATCCAAAAACATTCAGTACTTC. The encoded protein is CASSSPPAGGSKNIQYF.

The rearrangement joins TRBV11-3 to TRBJ2-1; TRBD2 agrees at 12 bases. The CDR3 has 16 residues. The V segment lost 4 bases and the J segment 6 bases; nucleotides outside the gene matches: 7. Germline V gene sequence: CDR1 SGHNT, CDR2 YENEEA. In DNA form, the CDR3 reads TGTGCCAGCAGCTCGCCTAGCGGGAGGGGGAGCAATGAGCAGTTCTTC. It codes for CASSSPSGRGSNEQFF.